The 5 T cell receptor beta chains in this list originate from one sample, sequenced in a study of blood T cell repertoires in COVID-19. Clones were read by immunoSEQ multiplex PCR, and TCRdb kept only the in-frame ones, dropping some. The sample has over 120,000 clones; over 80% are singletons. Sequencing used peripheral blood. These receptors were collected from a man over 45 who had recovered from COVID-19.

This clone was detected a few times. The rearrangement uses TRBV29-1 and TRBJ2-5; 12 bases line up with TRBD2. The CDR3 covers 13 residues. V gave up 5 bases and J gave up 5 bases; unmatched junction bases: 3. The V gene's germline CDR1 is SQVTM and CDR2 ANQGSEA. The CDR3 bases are TGCAGCGTTTCAACTAGCGGGGGGGAGACCCAGTACTTC. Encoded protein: CSVSTSGGETQYF.

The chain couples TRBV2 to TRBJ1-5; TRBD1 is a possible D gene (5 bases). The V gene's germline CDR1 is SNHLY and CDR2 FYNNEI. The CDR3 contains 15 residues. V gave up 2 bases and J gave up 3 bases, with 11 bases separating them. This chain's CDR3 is CASSELGRDNQPQHF. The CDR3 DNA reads TGTGCCAGCAGTGAACTTGGCAGGGACAATCAGCCCCAGCATTTT.

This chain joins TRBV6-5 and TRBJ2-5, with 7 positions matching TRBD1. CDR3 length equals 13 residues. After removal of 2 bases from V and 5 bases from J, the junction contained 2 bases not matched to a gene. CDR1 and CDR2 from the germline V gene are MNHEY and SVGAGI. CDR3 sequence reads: CASSYVRGETQYF. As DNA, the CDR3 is TGTGCCAGCAGTTACGTCAGGGGGGAGACCCAGTACTTC.

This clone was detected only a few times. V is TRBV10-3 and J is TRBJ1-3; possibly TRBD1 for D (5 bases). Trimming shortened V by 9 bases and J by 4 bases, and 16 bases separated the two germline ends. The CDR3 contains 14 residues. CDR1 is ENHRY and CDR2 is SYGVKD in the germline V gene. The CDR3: CAIGAGHSGNTIYF. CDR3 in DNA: TGTGCCATAGGGGCCGGTCACTCAGGAAACACCATATATTTT.

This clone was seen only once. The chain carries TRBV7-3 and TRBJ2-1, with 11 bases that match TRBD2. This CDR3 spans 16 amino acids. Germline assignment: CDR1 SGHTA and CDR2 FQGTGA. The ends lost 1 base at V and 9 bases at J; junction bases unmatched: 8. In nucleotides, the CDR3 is TGTGCCAGCAGCTTAAACTTAGCGGGGGGGTTTGGTGAGCAGTTCTTC. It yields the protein CASSLNLAGGFGEQFF.